The source of this T cell receptor beta chain is a study of cytomegalovirus exposure and HLA in healthy donors. Study-wide results and limits: Reports showed the classifier diagnosing cytomegalovirus status with high specificity and sensitivity.

About this clone itself: What it binds is not known.

Researchers ran the PCR with 60 Vbeta and 13 Jbeta primers. Repertoires were generated with immunoSEQ multiplex PCR, while TCRdb's copy carries only in-frame clones and drops some. The sample contains about 180,000 clones, about 77% of which appear only once. The specimen was PBMCs. The receptor was derived from a young man in good health and CMV-seronegative.

CDR3 sequence (DNA): TGTGCCAGCAGCTTGGCCAAAGGGGCTAGCGGGACGGCAGATACGCAGTATTTT. This codes for CASSLAKGASGTADTQYF. This sequence joins TRBV5-5 and TRBJ2-3; 9 nucleotides match TRBD2. CDR3 length: 18 amino acids. Per germline, CDR1 SGHKS and CDR2 YYEKEE (reference sequence). The V and J ends lost 0 bases and 4 bases, in that order; junction bases with no gene match: 12.